The present T cell receptor beta chain was sequenced within a study of shared T cell receptors in the human thymus. Sequencing used immunoSEQ multiplex PCR; TCRdb keeps in-frame clones, though not all of them. The data show just under 550,000 clones, 75% to 80% seen once. Trimming stripped 3 bases from V and 7 bases from J, with 21 bases between. The CDR3 consists of 17 residues. Germline CDR1 reads MNHEY; CDR2 reads SMNVEV (reference sequence). This sample also belongs to another study, concerning human thymus T cells. That work states: Thymic tissue was derived from resections collected during corrective heart surgery. The authors found apparently biased V and J gene usage in thymic and blood repertoires.

The chain recombines TRBV27 with TRBJ1-4, with D perhaps TRBD1 (6 bases). The sequenced sample consisted of thymocytes. The clonotype was recovered from a boy younger than two with a congenital heart defect. CDR3 loop: CASSLSPPRGRGEKLFF. CDR3 nucleotides: TGTGCCAGCAGTTTGTCGCCCCCCAGGGGCAGGGGTGAAAAACTGTTTTTT.